This T cell receptor beta chain stems from a study of shared clonotypes between healthy human individuals. CD8 cells classed as naive were CD45RO-negative and positively selected for CCR7, excluding terminally differentiated effector memory CD45RA+ cells. Measured with immunoSEQ multiplex PCR; TCRdb has only the in-frame clones, and not every one. The sample yields about 2.2 million clones, 93% seen once. The CDR3 has 20 amino acids. Germline V gene sequence: CDR1 SGHVS, CDR2 FNYEAQ. V gave up 7 bases and J gave up 2 bases; unmatched junction bases: 22. The TCR originated in a man aged 18 to 30 in good health. Some clones in this sample may be carry-over from other donors' samples. Sequences were obtained from naive CD8+ T cells from PBMCs. The chain joins TRBV7-6 to TRBJ2-3; 9 bases match TRBD2. The CDR3 nucleotides are TGTGCCAGCATACAAACCGGGACAGTGCCCGGGACTAGCCCCACAGATACGCAGTATTTT. This gives the protein CASIQTGTVPGTSPTDTQYF.